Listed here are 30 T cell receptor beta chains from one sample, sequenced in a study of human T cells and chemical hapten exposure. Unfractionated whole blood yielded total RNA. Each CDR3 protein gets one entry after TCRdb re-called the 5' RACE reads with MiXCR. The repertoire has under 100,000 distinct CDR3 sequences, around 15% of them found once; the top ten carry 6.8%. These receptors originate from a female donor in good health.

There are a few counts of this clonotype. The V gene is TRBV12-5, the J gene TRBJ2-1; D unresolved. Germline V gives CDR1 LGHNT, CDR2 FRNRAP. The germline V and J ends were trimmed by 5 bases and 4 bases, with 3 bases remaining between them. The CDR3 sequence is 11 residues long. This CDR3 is CASGTYNEQFF. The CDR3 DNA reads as TGTGCTAGTGGTACTTACAATGAGCAGTTCTTC. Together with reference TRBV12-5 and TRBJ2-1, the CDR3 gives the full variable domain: DARVTQTPRHKVTEMGQEVTMRCQPILGHNTVFWYRQTMMQGLELLAYFRNRAPLDDSGMPKDRFSAEMPDATLATLKIQPSEPRDSAVYFCASGTYNEQFFGPGTRLTVL.

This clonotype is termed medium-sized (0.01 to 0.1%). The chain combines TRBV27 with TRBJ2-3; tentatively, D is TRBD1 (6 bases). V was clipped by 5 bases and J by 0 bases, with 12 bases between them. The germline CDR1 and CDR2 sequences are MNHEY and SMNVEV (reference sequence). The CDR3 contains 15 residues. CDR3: CASSRRGQSTDTQYF. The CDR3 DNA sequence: TGTGCCAGCAGTAGGAGAGGACAGAGCACAGATACGCAGTATTTT.

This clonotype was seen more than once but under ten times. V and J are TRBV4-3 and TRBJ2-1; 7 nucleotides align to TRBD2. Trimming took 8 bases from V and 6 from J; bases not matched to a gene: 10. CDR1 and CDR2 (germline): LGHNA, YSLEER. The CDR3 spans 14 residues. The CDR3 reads CASGMEAGSNEQFF. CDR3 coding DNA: TGCGCCAGCGGTATGGAAGCGGGGAGCAATGAGCAGTTCTTC.

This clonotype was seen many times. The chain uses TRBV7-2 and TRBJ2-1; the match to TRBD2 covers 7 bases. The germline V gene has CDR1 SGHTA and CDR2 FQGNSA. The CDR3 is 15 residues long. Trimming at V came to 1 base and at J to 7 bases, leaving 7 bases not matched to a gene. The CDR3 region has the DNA TGTGCCAGCAGCTTAGAAACGGGAGGATTGAATGAGCAGTTCTTC. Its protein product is CASSLETGGLNEQFF.

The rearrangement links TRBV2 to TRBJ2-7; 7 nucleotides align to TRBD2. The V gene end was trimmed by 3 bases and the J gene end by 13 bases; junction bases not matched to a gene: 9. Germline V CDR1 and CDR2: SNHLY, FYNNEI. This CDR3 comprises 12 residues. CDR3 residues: CASSESSGYSYF. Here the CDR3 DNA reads TGTGCCAGCAGTGAGAGTAGCGGGTATTCCTACTTC.

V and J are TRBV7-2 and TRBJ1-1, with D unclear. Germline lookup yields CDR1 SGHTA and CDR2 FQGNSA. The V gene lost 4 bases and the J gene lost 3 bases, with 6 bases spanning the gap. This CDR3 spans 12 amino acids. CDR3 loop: CASSSDYTEAFF. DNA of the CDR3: TGTGCCAGCAGCTCCGATTACACTGAAGCTTTCTTT.

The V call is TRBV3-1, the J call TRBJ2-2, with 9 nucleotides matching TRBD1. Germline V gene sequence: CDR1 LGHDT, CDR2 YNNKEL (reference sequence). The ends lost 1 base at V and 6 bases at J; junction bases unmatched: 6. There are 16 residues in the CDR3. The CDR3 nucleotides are TGTGCCAGCAGCCAAGGCGGGACAGGGAAATCCGGGGAGCTGTTTTTT. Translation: CASSQGGTGKSGELFF.

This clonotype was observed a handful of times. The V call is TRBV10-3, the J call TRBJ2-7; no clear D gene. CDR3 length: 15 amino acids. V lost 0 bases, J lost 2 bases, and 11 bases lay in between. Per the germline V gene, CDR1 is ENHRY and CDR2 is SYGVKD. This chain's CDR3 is CAISESNGQAYEQYF. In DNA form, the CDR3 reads TGTGCCATCAGTGAGTCGAACGGCCAGGCCTACGAGCAGTACTTC.

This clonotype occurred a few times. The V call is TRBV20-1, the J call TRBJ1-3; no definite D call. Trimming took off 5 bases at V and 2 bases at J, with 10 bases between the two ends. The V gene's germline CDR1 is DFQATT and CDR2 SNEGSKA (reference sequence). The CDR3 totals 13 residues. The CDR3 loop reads CSAHGLAGNTIYF. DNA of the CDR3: TGCAGTGCTCATGGACTGGCTGGAAACACCATATATTTT.

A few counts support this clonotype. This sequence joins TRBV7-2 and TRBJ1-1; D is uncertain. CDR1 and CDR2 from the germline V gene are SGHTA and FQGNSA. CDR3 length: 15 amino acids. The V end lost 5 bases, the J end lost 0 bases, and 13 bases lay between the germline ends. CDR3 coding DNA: TGTGCCAGCAGCAAGGGCCATGGCCTGAACACTGAAGCTTTCTTT. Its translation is CASSKGHGLNTEAFF.

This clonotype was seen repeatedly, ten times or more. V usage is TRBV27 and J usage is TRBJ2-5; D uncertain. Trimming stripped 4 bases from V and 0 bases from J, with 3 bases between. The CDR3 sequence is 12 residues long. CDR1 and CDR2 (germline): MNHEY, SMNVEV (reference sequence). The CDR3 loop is CASSSNQETQYF. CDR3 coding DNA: TGTGCCAGCAGTTCAAACCAAGAGACCCAGTACTTC.

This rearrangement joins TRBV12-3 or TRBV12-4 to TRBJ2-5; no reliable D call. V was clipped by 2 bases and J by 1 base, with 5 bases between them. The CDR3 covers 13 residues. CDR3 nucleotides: TGTGCCAGCAGTTTAAACACCCAAGAGACCCAGTACTTC. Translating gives CASSLNTQETQYF.

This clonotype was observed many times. DNA for the CDR3: TGCGCCAGCAGCTCGACAGGACCGGGGAATGAGCAGTTCTTC. This gives the protein CASSSTGPGNEQFF. The J gene is TRBJ2-1, the V gene TRBV5-1, with a possible D match to TRBD1 (6 bases). The CDR3 runs 14 residues. Germline CDR1 reads SGHRS; CDR2 reads YFSETQ. Trimming cost V 3 bases and J 7 bases, with 14 bases left between them.

The CDR3 bases are TGTGCCACCAGTGACCTAGCAGGGGGAGATACGCAGTATTTT. Its translation: CATSDLAGGDTQYF. The chain couples TRBV24-1 to TRBJ2-3, with 7 nucleotides matching TRBD1. Germline loops: CDR1 KGHDR, CDR2 SFDVKD. Trimming cost V 4 bases and J 5 bases; bases outside gene matches: 5. CDR3 size: 14 residues.

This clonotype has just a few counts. The CDR3 loop is CASSLSGTSYEQFF. The CDR3 nucleotides are TGCGCCAGCAGCTTGTCCGGGACTAGCTATGAGCAGTTCTTC. The gene calls are TRBV5-1 and TRBJ2-1; 9 nucleotides align to TRBD2. J lost 8 bases, V lost 1 base, and 4 bases had no gene match. Germline values: CDR1 SGHRS, CDR2 YFSETQ. This CDR3 spans 14 amino acids.

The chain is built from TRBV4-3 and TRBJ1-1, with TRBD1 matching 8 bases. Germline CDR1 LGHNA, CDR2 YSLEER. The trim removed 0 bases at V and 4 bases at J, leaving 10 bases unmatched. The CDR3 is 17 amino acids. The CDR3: CASSQEWFQGAITEAFF. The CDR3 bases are TGCGCCAGCAGCCAAGAATGGTTCCAGGGGGCTATCACTGAAGCTTTCTTT.

DNA of the CDR3: TGTGCCAGCAGCCTAGGGGCAGGAAACTCTGGAAACACCATATATTTT. This gives the protein CASSLGAGNSGNTIYF. The V call is TRBV7-9, the J call TRBJ1-3, with TRBD1 as a possible D gene (5 bases). V lost 5 bases to trimming and J lost 0 bases, with 14 bases between them. CDR3 length: 16 residues. Germline V gene lookup returns CDR1 SEHNR and CDR2 FQNEAQ (reference sequence).

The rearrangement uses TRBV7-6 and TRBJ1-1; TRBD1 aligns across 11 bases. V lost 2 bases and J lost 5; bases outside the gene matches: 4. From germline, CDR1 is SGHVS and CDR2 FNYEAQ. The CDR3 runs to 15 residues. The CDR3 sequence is CASSLTGTGGTEAFF. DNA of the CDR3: TGTGCCAGCAGCTTAACCGGGACAGGGGGAACTGAAGCTTTCTTT.

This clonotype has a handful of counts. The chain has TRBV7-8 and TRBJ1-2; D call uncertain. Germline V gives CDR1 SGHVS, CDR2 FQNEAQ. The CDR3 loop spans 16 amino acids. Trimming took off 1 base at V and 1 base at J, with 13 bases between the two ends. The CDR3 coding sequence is TGTGCCAGCAGCTTAGGGTGGGGAGACCTTAACTATGGCTACACCTTC. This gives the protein CASSLGWGDLNYGYTF. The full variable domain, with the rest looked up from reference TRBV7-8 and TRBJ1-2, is GAGVSQSPRYKVAKRGQDVALRCDPISGHVSLFWYQQALGQGPEFLTYFQNEAQLDKSGLPSDRFFAERPEGSVSTLKIQRTQQEDSAVYLCASSLGWGDLNYGYTFGSGTRLTVV.

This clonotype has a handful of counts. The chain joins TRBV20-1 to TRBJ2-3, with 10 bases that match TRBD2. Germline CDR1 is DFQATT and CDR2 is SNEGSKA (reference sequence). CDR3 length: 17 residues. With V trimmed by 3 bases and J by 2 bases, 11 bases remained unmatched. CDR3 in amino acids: CSASTASGGGHTDTQYF. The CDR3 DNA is TGCAGTGCTAGCACAGCCAGCGGGGGGGGGCACACAGATACGCAGTATTTT.

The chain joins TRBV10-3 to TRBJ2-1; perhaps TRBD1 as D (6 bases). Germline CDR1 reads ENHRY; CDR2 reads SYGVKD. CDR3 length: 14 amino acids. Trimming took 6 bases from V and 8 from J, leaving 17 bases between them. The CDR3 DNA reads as TGTGCCATCAGCCCCTCAAGGGGGTCCGATGAGCAGTTCTTC. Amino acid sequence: CAISPSRGSDEQFF.

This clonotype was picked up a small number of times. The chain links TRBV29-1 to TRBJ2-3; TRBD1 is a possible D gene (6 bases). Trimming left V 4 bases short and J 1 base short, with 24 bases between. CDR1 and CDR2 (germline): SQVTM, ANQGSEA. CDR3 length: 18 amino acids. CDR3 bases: TGCAGCGTTGCGAATATATACCAGAACGCAGGGGGCACAGATACGCAGTATTTT. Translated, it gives CSVANIYQNAGGTDTQYF.

The DNA of the CDR3 is TGTGCCAGCGGGGATACGCAGTATTTT. Translated, it gives CASGDTQYF. The chain uses TRBV6-6 and TRBJ2-3; D gene unclear. Germline CDR1 and CDR2: MNHNY and SVGAGI (reference sequence). V lost 8 bases and J 6 bases, leaving 3 bases between the germline ends. CDR3 length: 9 amino acids.

The CDR3 sequence: CASSPPGQTYEQYF. The CDR3 DNA reads as TGTGCCAGCAGCCCTCCGGGACAGACCTACGAGCAGTACTTC. V gene TRBV5-6 combines with J gene TRBJ2-7; the match to TRBD1 covers 7 bases. The J segment lost 2 bases and the V segment lost 4 bases, leaving 6 bases of the junction unmatched. Germline assignment: CDR1 SGHDT and CDR2 YYEEEE. The CDR3 is 14 amino acids.

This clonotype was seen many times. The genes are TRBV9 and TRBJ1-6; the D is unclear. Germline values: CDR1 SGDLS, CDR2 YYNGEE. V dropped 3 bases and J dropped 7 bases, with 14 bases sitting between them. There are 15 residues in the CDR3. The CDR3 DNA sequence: TGTGCCAGCAGCGCGGACCTTCTGACCAATTCACCCCTCCACTTT. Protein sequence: CASSADLLTNSPLHF. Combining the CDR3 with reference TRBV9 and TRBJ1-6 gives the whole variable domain DSGVTQTPKHLITATGQRVTLRCSPRSGDLSVYWYQQSLDQGLQFLIQYYNGEERAKGNILERFSAQQFPDLHSELNLSSLELGDSALYFCASSADLLTNSPLHFGNGTRLTVT.

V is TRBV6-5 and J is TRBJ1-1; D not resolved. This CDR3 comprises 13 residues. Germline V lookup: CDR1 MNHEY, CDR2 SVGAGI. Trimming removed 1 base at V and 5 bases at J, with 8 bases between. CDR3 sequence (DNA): TGTGCCAGCAGTTACTACCAGGCGACTGAAGCTTTCTTT. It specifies CASSYYQATEAFF.

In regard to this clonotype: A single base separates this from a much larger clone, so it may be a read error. The CDR3 coding sequence is TGTGCCAGCAGCAGTTATAGCAATCAGCCCCAGCATTTT. Its protein product is CASSSYSNQPQHF. The chain has TRBV6-1 and TRBJ1-5; D call uncertain. The length of the CDR3 is 13 residues. The V gene's germline CDR1 is MNHNS and CDR2 SASEGT. The V gene lost 6 bases and the J gene lost 0 bases, with 6 bases spanning the gap.

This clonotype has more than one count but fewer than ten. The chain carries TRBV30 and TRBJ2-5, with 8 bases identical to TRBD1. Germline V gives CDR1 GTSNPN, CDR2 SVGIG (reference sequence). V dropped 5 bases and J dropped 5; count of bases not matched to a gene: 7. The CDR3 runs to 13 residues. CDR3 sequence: CAWSQGASETQYF. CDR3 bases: TGTGCCTGGTCGCAGGGGGCGAGTGAGACCCAGTACTTC.

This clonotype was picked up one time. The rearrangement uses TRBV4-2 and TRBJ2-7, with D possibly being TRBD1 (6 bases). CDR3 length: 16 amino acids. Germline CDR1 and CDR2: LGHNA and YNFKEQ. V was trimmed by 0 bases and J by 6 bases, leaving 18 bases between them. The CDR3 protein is CASSQDGVTRGSEQYF. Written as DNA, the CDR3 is TGTGCCAGCAGCCAAGATGGGGTCACGAGGGGGAGCGAGCAGTACTTC.

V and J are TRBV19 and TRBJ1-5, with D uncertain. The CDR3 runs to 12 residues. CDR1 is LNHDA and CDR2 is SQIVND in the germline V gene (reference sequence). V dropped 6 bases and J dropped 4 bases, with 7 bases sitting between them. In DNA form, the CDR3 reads TGTGCCAGTAGCGACCTTAATCAGCCCCAGCATTTT. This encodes CASSDLNQPQHF.